This is a list of T cell receptor beta chains from one sample in a study of control samples from healthy donors and cancer patients. Data came from immunoSEQ multiplex PCR; TCRdb stores just in-frame clones and leaves some out. The table lists over 100,000 clones, roughly 92% of them singletons. The sample taken for sequencing was blood. These receptors all stem from a man between 18 and 35 years old in good health. The CDR3 runs from the conserved cysteine through the conserved F or W. The D gene is left open where the match is weak. Only some rows state a clone size, as once, few, many or a class for expanded clones.

d_call	v_call	j_call	clone_size	cdr3_aa	cdr3_nt
.	TRBV3-1/TRBV3-2	TRBJ1-5	.	CASSPDRGPNQPQHF	TGTGCCAGCAGCCCCGACCGGGGGCCCAATCAGCCCCAGCATTTT
.	TRBV21-1	TRBJ1-6	.	CASWTVYNSPLHF	TGTGCCAGCTGGACAGTCTATAATTCACCCCTCCACTTT
TRBD1	TRBV11-2	TRBJ2-5	once	CASSLAGGRQETQYF	TGTGCCAGCAGCTTAGCAGGGGGCAGGCAAGAGACCCAGTACTTC
.	TRBV2	TRBJ2-7	.	CASSQDSHSSYEQYF	TGTGCCAGCAGTCAGGACAGTCATTCTTCCTACGAGCAGTACTTC
.	TRBV5-1	TRBJ2-3	.	CASSFGDYTQYF	TGCGCCAGCAGCTTCGGGGATTATACGCAGTATTTT
TRBD1	TRBV30	TRBJ2-7	.	CAWRTGVYEQYF	TGTGCCTGGAGGACAGGGGTCTACGAGCAGTACTTC
.	TRBV20-1	TRBJ1-1	.	CSASIRARGNTEAFF	TGCAGTGCTAGTATCAGGGCGCGGGGGAACACTGAAGCTTTCTTT
TRBD2	TRBV5-1	TRBJ2-1	.	CASSLVAGSNNEQFF	TGCGCCAGCAGCTTGGTAGCGGGGTCTAACAATGAGCAGTTCTTC
.	TRBV7-2	TRBJ1-2	few	CASSLAPDPYGYTF	TGTGCCAGCAGCTTAGCGCCCGACCCCTATGGCTACACCTTC
.	TRBV5-1	TRBJ1-2	.	CASTPLRGGGYTF	TGCGCCAGCACCCCCCTCAGGGGAGGTGGCTACACCTTC
.	TRBV9	TRBJ1-1	.	CASSRGGQSEAFF	TGTGCCAGCAGCAGGGGGGGACAATCTGAAGCTTTCTTT
.	TRBV5-1	TRBJ2-7	.	CASSLEPNWDPEQYF	TGCGCCAGCAGCTTGGAGCCGAACTGGGACCCCGAGCAGTACTTC
.	TRBV9	TRBJ2-1	.	CASSVTSYNEQFF	TGTGCCAGCAGCGTTACATCTTACAATGAGCAGTTCTTC
.	TRBV24-1	TRBJ1-6	once	CASGSVDSPLHF	TGTGCTTCGGGTTCTGTGGATTCACCCCTCCACTTT
.	TRBV29-1	TRBJ1-4	.	CSVGGATNEKLFF	TGCAGCGTTGGGGGTGCAACTAATGAAAAACTGTTTTTT
.	TRBV3-1/TRBV3-2	TRBJ2-7	.	CASSLNFYEQYF	TGTGCCAGCAGCCTGAACTTCTACGAGCAGTACTTC